The 27 T cell receptor beta chains below were found in one sample sequenced in a study of blood T cell repertoires in COVID-19. Sequencing was performed with immunoSEQ multiplex PCR; in TCRdb, only in-frame clones are kept and a portion is missing. The table has roughly 250,000 clones, about 90% seen once. The sample consisted of PBMCs or T cells enriched from blood (not recorded which). These receptors were taken from a woman aged 18-29 years who had recovered from COVID-19.

The rearrangement uses TRBV9 and TRBJ1-2; 9 nucleotides agree with TRBD1. CDR1 and CDR2 (germline): SGDLS, YYNGEE. The CDR3 is made up of 15 amino acids. Losses at the gene ends were 3 bases for V and 7 bases for J; bases not matched to a gene: 10. The CDR3 sequence is CASSDQLQGAGGYTF. The CDR3 coding sequence is TGTGCCAGCAGCGACCAATTACAGGGGGCAGGTGGCTACACCTTC.

The chain is built from TRBV6-5 and TRBJ1-3; D uncertain. Germline lookup yields CDR1 MNHEY and CDR2 SVGAGI. With 0 bases removed from V and 2 bases from J, the gap between germline ends came to 8 bases. The CDR3 extends over 15 amino acids. CDR3 sequence (DNA): TGTGCCAGCAGTTACTCGAAAGGAGCTGGAAACACCATATATTTT. Amino acids: CASSYSKGAGNTIYF.

This clone turned up a few times. The same CDR3 arises from other DNA sequences in this sample as well. The genes are TRBV12-3 or TRBV12-4 and TRBJ1-2; D gene uncertain. The V end lost 4 bases, the J end lost 5 bases, and 11 bases lay between the germline ends. The CDR3 sequence is 13 residues long. The CDR3 spells CASSSAAAYGYTF. The CDR3 bases are TGTGCCAGCAGTTCCGCGGCAGCATATGGCTACACCTTC.

V gene TRBV12-3 or TRBV12-4 combines with J gene TRBJ1-5; no reliable D call. V lost 5 bases and J 4 bases, leaving 9 bases between the germline ends. The CDR3 consists of 13 residues. The CDR3: CASSAAGNQPQHF. CDR3 in DNA: TGTGCCAGCAGTGCCGCGGGGAATCAGCCCCAGCATTTT.

This clone has just one count. The V and J genes are TRBV28 and TRBJ2-7, with D perhaps matching TRBD1 (5 bases). V was clipped by 6 bases and J by 6 bases, with 12 bases between them. The CDR3 has 12 residues. Germline loops: CDR1 MDHEN, CDR2 SYDVKM. The CDR3 coding sequence is TGTGCCAGCAGGAGCAGGGATACCGAGCAGTACTTC. This codes for CASRSRDTEQYF.

In this sample, this clone turned up once. This chain joins TRBV7-2 and TRBJ1-6, with D possibly TRBD1 on 6 matching bases. Trimming removed 0 bases at V and 6 bases at J, with 6 bases between. The CDR3 has 14 residues. CDR1 is SGHTA and CDR2 is FQGNSA in the germline V gene. The CDR3 DNA is TGTGCCAGCAGCTTAGCAGGGGGTAATTCACCCCTCCACTTT. Its protein product is CASSLAGGNSPLHF.

The rearrangement uses TRBV11-3 and TRBJ1-2; D gene unclear. Germline CDR1 and CDR2: SGHNT and YENEEA. The CDR3 length is 14 residues. Between the trimmed V and J ends, which lost 0 bases and 4 bases, there was a span of 9 bases. The DNA of the CDR3 is TGTGCCAGCAGCTTAGATACAACCGCCTATGGCTACACCTTC. This encodes CASSLDTTAYGYTF. Filled out from reference TRBV11-3 and TRBJ1-2, the complete variable domain reads EAGVVQSPRYKIIEKKQPVAFWCNPISGHNTLYWYLQNLGQGPELLIRYENEEAVDDSQLPKDRFSAERLKGVDSTLKIQPAELGDSAVYLCASSLDTTAYGYTFGSGTRLTVV.

The chain has TRBV7-3 and TRBJ2-7; 7 positions agree with TRBD2. The CDR3 sequence is 14 residues long. Per the germline V gene, CDR1 is SGHTA and CDR2 is FQGTGA. V shed 1 base and J 4 bases; nucleotides not matched to a gene: 4. The CDR3: CASSLMAGDYEQYF. The CDR3 DNA sequence: TGTGCCAGCAGCTTAATGGCGGGAGATTACGAGCAGTACTTC.

This chain connects TRBV27 to TRBJ2-7; D might be TRBD2 (7 bases). The V gene's germline CDR1 is MNHEY and CDR2 SMNVEV (reference sequence). This CDR3 region has 17 residues. V gave up 7 bases and J gave up 0 bases, with 22 bases separating them. This CDR3 reads CASKPTAGAGSSYEQYF. In DNA, the CDR3 is TGTGCCAGCAAACCTACCGCGGGGGCAGGGAGCTCCTACGAGCAGTACTTC.

The J gene is TRBJ2-1, the V gene TRBV24-1, with 10 bases matching TRBD2. The CDR3 is made up of 18 amino acids. With 2 bases clipped from V and 4 bases from J, the junction kept 10 bases outside the gene matches. Per the germline V gene, CDR1 is KGHDR and CDR2 is SFDVKD. CDR3 sequence reads: CATSDSAGGPSTYNEQFF. Here the CDR3 DNA reads TGTGCCACCAGTGATTCAGCGGGGGGGCCCTCGACGTACAATGAGCAGTTCTTC.

This clone was observed a single time. The gene calls are TRBV7-2 and TRBJ1-1, with TRBD1 matching 7 bases. With V trimmed by 5 bases and J by 1 base, 1 base remained unmatched. Germline V gene lookup returns CDR1 SGHTA and CDR2 FQGNSA. CDR3 length equals 13 residues. The CDR3 region is CASSGQANTEAFF. The CDR3 nucleotides are TGTGCCAGCAGCGGACAGGCGAACACTGAAGCTTTCTTT.

The V call is TRBV27, the J call TRBJ2-1, with TRBD1 as a possible D gene (6 bases). Germline loops: CDR1 MNHEY, CDR2 SMNVEV (reference sequence). The CDR3 loop spans 14 amino acids. The germline V and J ends were trimmed by 2 bases and 8 bases, with 13 bases remaining between them. CDR3 coding DNA: TGTGCCAGCAGTTTACGCAGGGGTAGGGATGAGCAGTTCTTC. Encoded protein: CASSLRRGRDEQFF.

V usage is TRBV28 and J usage is TRBJ2-5, with D perhaps matching TRBD1 (6 bases). V lost 6 bases and J 2 bases, leaving 13 bases between the germline ends. Per germline, CDR1 MDHEN and CDR2 SYDVKM. The CDR3 runs to 14 residues. The CDR3 spells CASREGGLQETQYF. CDR3 in DNA: TGTGCCAGCAGGGAAGGGGGTCTTCAAGAGACCCAGTACTTC.

The chain is built from TRBV10-3 and TRBJ1-1; no firm D call. This CDR3 spans 13 amino acids. Trimming removed 4 bases at V and 1 base at J, with 7 bases between. In germline, CDR1 is ENHRY, CDR2 SYGVKD. The CDR3 DNA sequence: TGTGCCATCAGTGCGCAACAGAACACTGAAGCTTTCTTT. This translates into CAISAQQNTEAFF.

Only one count was recorded for this clone. The chain links TRBV6-5 to TRBJ1-6, with 8 positions matching TRBD1. Per germline, CDR1 MNHEY and CDR2 SVGAGI. CDR3 length equals 14 residues. The J segment lost 7 bases and the V segment lost 5 bases, leaving 4 bases of the junction unmatched. CDR3 amino acids: CASSTGTGNSPLHF. CDR3 sequence (DNA): TGTGCCAGCAGTACCGGGACAGGAAATTCACCCCTCCACTTT.

Only one count was recorded for this clone. This CDR3 is CASSSRDTRANQPQHF. CDR3 nucleotides: TGTGCCAGCAGCAGCCGGGACACAAGGGCCAATCAGCCCCAGCATTTT. This chain connects TRBV7-8 to TRBJ1-5; D perhaps matches TRBD1 (6 bases). Trimming took off 5 bases at V and 3 bases at J, with 17 bases between the two ends. The germline V gene has CDR1 SGHVS and CDR2 FQNEAQ. The CDR3 is 16 amino acids. The whole variable domain, filled in from reference TRBV7-8 and TRBJ1-5, reads GAGVSQSPRYKVAKRGQDVALRCDPISGHVSLFWYQQALGQGPEFLTYFQNEAQLDKSGLPSDRFFAERPEGSVSTLKIQRTQQEDSAVYLCASSSRDTRANQPQHFGDGTRLSIL.

On this clone: Mismatch with germline at one junction end may stem from a read error. The rearrangement joins TRBV19 to TRBJ2-4, with a possible D match to TRBD1 (6 bases). The germline V gene encodes CDR1 LNHDA and CDR2 SQIVND (reference sequence). CDR3 length: 14 residues. CDR3 region: CASSISRGNSDLFF. The CDR3 DNA is TGTGCCAGTAGTATATCTAGGGGGAACTCTGACTTATTTTTC.

Concerning this clone: At the DNA level, this CDR3 is encoded by other sequences in the same sample as well. In DNA, the CDR3 is TGTGCCAGCAGAACCGGGACTAACTATGGCTACACCTTC. This codes for CASRTGTNYGYTF. The chain uses TRBV6-5 and TRBJ1-2; D gene uncertain. Germline CDR1 MNHEY, CDR2 SVGAGI. The CDR3 has 13 amino acids. Trimming cost V 6 bases and J 0 bases, with 8 bases left between them.

The chain recombines TRBV25-1 with TRBJ1-2; TRBD1 matches 7 bases. V lost 6 bases to trimming and J lost 1 base; unmatched junction nucleotides: 11. Germline V CDR1 and CDR2: MGHDK, SYGVNS. The CDR3 spans 16 residues. The CDR3 protein is CASRRQGDGSNYGYTF. The CDR3 DNA reads as TGTGCCAGCAGAAGACAGGGAGATGGGAGTAACTATGGCTACACCTTC.

The chain recombines TRBV7-9 with TRBJ1-1; 12 nucleotides line up with TRBD1. The CDR3 totals 14 residues. CDR1 is SEHNR and CDR2 is FQNEAQ in the germline V gene (reference sequence). V shed 8 bases and J 6 bases; nucleotides not matched to a gene: 7. This CDR3 is CASLPGQGAAEAFF. The CDR3 DNA follows: TGTGCCAGCCTACCGGGACAGGGGGCCGCTGAAGCTTTCTTT.

The chain links TRBV28 to TRBJ2-1, with TRBD2 identical over 10 bases. The CDR3 sequence is 15 residues long. V shed 8 bases, J shed 6 bases, and the junction held 10 bases outside the gene matches. Germline V gene data show CDR1 as MDHEN and CDR2 as SYDVKM. The CDR3 loop is CASGISGRPANEQFF. Here the CDR3 DNA reads TGTGCCAGCGGCATTAGCGGGAGGCCCGCCAATGAGCAGTTCTTC.

The rearrangement links TRBV9 to TRBJ2-7, with TRBD1 identical over 8 bases. The ends lost 5 bases at V and 2 bases at J; junction bases unmatched: 6. Looked up from germline, CDR1 is SGDLS and CDR2 is YYNGEE. The length of the CDR3 is 14 residues. In DNA form, the CDR3 reads TGTGCCAGCAGGGAGACGGGACAGGCCTACGAGCAGTACTTC. Amino acid sequence: CASRETGQAYEQYF.

The chain combines TRBV18 with TRBJ1-2; TRBD1 is a possible D gene (6 bases). Germline loops: CDR1 KGHSH, CDR2 LQKENI. This CDR3 is 14 amino acids long. V was trimmed by 5 bases and J by 3 bases, leaving 13 bases between them. In DNA, the CDR3 is TGTGCCAGCTCATCTCTGGGGGCCGACTATGGCTACACCTTC. As protein: CASSSLGADYGYTF.

The V call is TRBV11-3, the J call TRBJ2-1; tentatively, D is TRBD1 (7 bases). In germline, CDR1 is SGHNT, CDR2 YENEEA. The CDR3 has 15 residues. V lost 1 base and J lost 7, with 14 bases in between. The CDR3 is CASSLVGGGANEQFF. The CDR3 DNA reads TGTGCCAGCAGCTTAGTTGGAGGGGGCGCGAATGAGCAGTTCTTC.

This chain links TRBV27 with TRBJ2-3; 9 bases are a match to TRBD2. The germline V gene encodes CDR1 MNHEY and CDR2 SMNVEV (reference sequence). This CDR3 has 17 residues. J lost 2 bases, V lost 7 bases, and 13 bases had no gene match. Here the CDR3 DNA reads TGTGCCAGCACCCGCGGGGGGGCCGCCATTTCCACAGATACGCAGTATTTT. This sequence encodes CASTRGGAAISTDTQYF.

This sequence joins TRBV5-5 and TRBJ2-3, with D maybe TRBD1 (5 bases). Trimming cost V 5 bases and J 1 base, with 8 bases left between them. This CDR3 region has 13 residues. In germline, CDR1 is SGHKS, CDR2 YYEKEE (reference sequence). DNA of the CDR3: TGTGCCAGCAGTTCACAGGGCACAGATACGCAGTATTTT. It is translated as CASSSQGTDTQYF.

This chain connects TRBV7-8 to TRBJ1-2; D gene unclear. Trimming pared 5 bases from V and 0 bases from J, leaving 10 bases between. The CDR3 extends over 14 amino acids. Germline CDR1 and CDR2: SGHVS and FQNEAQ. CDR3 protein: CASSQSEANYGYTF. The CDR3 nucleotides read TGTGCCAGCAGCCAAAGCGAAGCTAACTATGGCTACACCTTC. Drawing the rest from reference TRBV7-8 and TRBJ1-2, the complete variable domain is GAGVSQSPRYKVAKRGQDVALRCDPISGHVSLFWYQQALGQGPEFLTYFQNEAQLDKSGLPSDRFFAERPEGSVSTLKIQRTQQEDSAVYLCASSQSEANYGYTFGSGTRLTVV.